These 22 T cell receptor beta chains share one sample of origin, sequenced in a study of T-cell memory formation after mild COVID-19 (dated by TCRdb to about 2021). The library was generated by 5' RACE. The run used an Illumina NovaSeq 6000. TCRdb reran the public reads through fastp at Q25 and MiXCR, keeping productive beta chains. Rows with a matching CDR3 protein are joined into one entry that keeps the most common DNA and genes. The table for this sample lists 300,000 to 350,000 distinct CDR3 sequences; more than 13% of them were counted only once. The ten largest clones represent 21% of the sample. The specimen sequenced was PBMCs or a T cell subset sorted from them (not recorded which). The receptor source for this set is a man younger than 35 who had mild COVID-19 (a few samples of this study predate the infection). The sample titles of this study are shuffled in the database, so cell type and time point are left out; the donor was told from shared clones.

This clonotype was observed at least ten times. The chain carries TRBV15 and TRBJ2-2; D is unresolved. V was cut by 7 bases and J by 6 bases, with 15 bases left in between. This CDR3 has 14 residues. The germline gives CDR1 LNHNV, CDR2 YYDKDF (reference sequence). This CDR3 is CATTRRAGPGELFF. CDR3 bases: TGTGCCACCACGAGAAGGGCCGGGCCCGGGGAGCTGTTTTTT.

CDR3 sequence: CASSFYLTGGITDTQYF. The CDR3 DNA is TGTGCCAGCAGCTTCTACCTGACAGGGGGCATCACAGATACGCAGTATTTT. V is TRBV7-9 and J is TRBJ2-3, with 10 positions matching TRBD1. Germline-derived CDR1 and CDR2 are SEHNR and FQNEAQ (reference sequence). This CDR3 is built from 17 residues. Losses at the gene ends were 3 bases for V and 2 bases for J; bases not matched to a gene: 8.

Only a few counts were recorded for this clonotype. This sequence joins TRBV5-1 and TRBJ2-2; D uncertain. The CDR3 is 14 amino acids. Trimming removed 4 bases from V and 3 bases from J, with 10 bases in between. Germline V gene lookup returns CDR1 SGHRS and CDR2 YFSETQ. The CDR3 region is CASSRMTDTGELFF. Here the CDR3 DNA reads TGCGCCAGCAGCCGAATGACGGACACCGGGGAGCTGTTTTTT.

V usage is TRBV5-5 and J usage is TRBJ1-4; D is uncertain. Germline-derived CDR1 and CDR2 are SGHKS and YYEKEE (reference sequence). V was clipped by 4 bases and J by 4 bases, with 11 bases between them. This CDR3 spans 14 amino acids. The CDR3 loop reads CASSLDPYNEKLFF. DNA for the CDR3: TGTGCCAGCAGCCTGGATCCTTATAATGAAAAACTGTTTTTT.

The sample holds a few counts of this clonotype. The rearrangement uses TRBV7-8 and TRBJ2-1; no clear D gene. CDR1 and CDR2 (germline): SGHVS, FQNEAQ. This CDR3 is built from 13 residues. The V end lost 4 bases, the J end lost 7 bases, and 11 bases lay between the germline ends. DNA of the CDR3: TGTGCCAGCAGCTCTCTGACCGGGAATGAGCAGTTCTTC. Residues: CASSSLTGNEQFF.

The CDR3 sequence: CSALGSGVTEAFF. CDR3 nucleotides: TGCAGTGCCCTCGGGTCAGGGGTTACTGAAGCTTTCTTT. The chain joins TRBV20-1 to TRBJ1-1, with a possible D match to TRBD1 (6 bases). V was trimmed by 6 bases and J by 5 bases, leaving 16 bases between them. The germline V gene has CDR1 DFQATT and CDR2 SNEGSKA (reference sequence). The CDR3 has 13 residues.

V and J are TRBV20-1 and TRBJ1-1; no firm D call. The CDR3 extends over 15 amino acids. V lost 5 bases, J lost 5 bases, and 21 bases lay in between. Germline CDR1 is DFQATT and CDR2 is SNEGSKA (reference sequence). The CDR3 region is CSAFVTESWLTEAFF. The CDR3, as DNA: TGCAGTGCTTTCGTTACGGAAAGTTGGTTGACTGAAGCTTTCTTT.

This clonotype was counted a few times. The gene calls are TRBV4-2 and TRBJ2-5; 10 nucleotides align to TRBD2. With V trimmed by 2 bases and J by 3 bases, 0 bases remained unmatched. Germline CDR1 and CDR2: LGHNA and YNFKEQ. The CDR3 spans 14 residues. CDR3 amino acids: CASSQLAGEETQYF. The CDR3 DNA reads as TGTGCCAGCAGCCAACTAGCGGGGGAAGAGACCCAGTACTTC.

This clonotype was recorded a few times. The rearrangement joins TRBV24-1 to TRBJ2-3; D remains unclear. V was shortened by 3 bases and J by 0 bases, with 9 bases between the two germline ends. Germline values: CDR1 KGHDR, CDR2 SFDVKD. The CDR3 runs 15 residues. The CDR3 is CATSDPGSSTDTQYF. As DNA, the CDR3 is TGTGCCACCAGTGATCCAGGCTCCAGCACAGATACGCAGTATTTT.

V usage is TRBV15 and J usage is TRBJ2-7; D gene unclear. Deletions cut 0 bases from V and 6 bases from J, with 9 bases between. Germline V gene data show CDR1 as LNHNV and CDR2 as YYDKDF (reference sequence). CDR3 size: 13 residues. CDR3 in DNA: TGTGCCACCAGCAGAGATAACCAGGCCGAGCAGTACTTC. Translated: CATSRDNQAEQYF.

This chain links TRBV12-3 or TRBV12-4 with TRBJ2-1; D is possibly TRBD1 (6 bases). V was cut by 6 bases and J by 12 bases, with 27 bases left in between. The CDR3 length is 16 residues. CDR3 nucleotide sequence: TGTGCCAGCAGGAACAGGGCCGGGACGGCATTAGTTGGGCAGTTCTTC. It translates to CASRNRAGTALVGQFF.

The chain joins TRBV9 to TRBJ2-5, with D unclear. Per the germline V gene, CDR1 is SGDLS and CDR2 is YYNGEE. CDR3 size: 13 residues. Deletions cut 0 bases from V and 3 bases from J, with 6 bases between. CDR3 residues: CASSVAVEETQYF. CDR3 in DNA: TGTGCCAGCAGCGTAGCTGTAGAAGAGACCCAGTACTTC.

V usage is TRBV9 and J usage is TRBJ2-3, with a possible D match to TRBD2 (5 bases). V was trimmed by 4 bases and J by 6 bases, leaving 15 bases between them. The CDR3 has 14 amino acids. The germline gives CDR1 SGDLS, CDR2 YYNGEE. CDR3 loop: CASSSGVTADTQYF. The CDR3 DNA reads TGTGCCAGCAGCAGCGGTGTTACAGCCGATACGCAGTATTTT.

This chain joins TRBV7-9 and TRBJ2-2; 7 bases are a match to TRBD1. CDR1 and CDR2 (germline): SEHNR, FQNEAQ (reference sequence). The CDR3 has 17 amino acids. The trim removed 1 base at V and 3 bases at J, leaving 8 bases unmatched. This CDR3 is CASSLVSLTGDTGELFF. CDR3 in DNA: TGTGCCAGCAGCTTAGTGTCCCTCACAGGGGACACCGGGGAGCTGTTTTTT. The full variable domain, rest sourced from reference TRBV7-9 and TRBJ2-2, is DTGVSQNPRHKITKRGQNVTFRCDPISEHNRLYWYRQTLGQGPEFLTYFQNEAQLEKSRLLSDRFSAERPKGSFSTLEIQRTEQGDSAMYLCASSLVSLTGDTGELFFGEGSRLTVL.

This clonotype showed up just a few times. The rearrangement joins TRBV30 to TRBJ2-3; 7 bases agree with TRBD2. CDR1 is GTSNPN and CDR2 is SVGIG in the germline V gene (reference sequence). J gave up 7 bases and V 5 bases, and 9 bases lay outside the gene matches. The CDR3 covers 13 residues. This chain's CDR3 is CAWDSGDGNTQYF. For the CDR3, the DNA is TGTGCCTGGGACAGCGGGGACGGTAATACGCAGTATTTT.

The chain has TRBV4-1 and TRBJ1-1; 7 bases fit TRBD1. The CDR3 length is 13 residues. Germline V gene lookup returns CDR1 MGHRA and CDR2 YSYEKL. V was pared by 6 bases and J by 5 bases, with 6 bases of the junction left unmatched. The CDR3 loop is CASSRQGWTEAFF. CDR3 in DNA: TGCGCCAGCAGTCGACAGGGTTGGACTGAAGCTTTCTTT.

The chain joins TRBV20-1 to TRBJ2-1, with 9 bases that match TRBD1. CDR1 is DFQATT, CDR2 SNEGSKA, per germline (reference sequence). The CDR3 contains 14 residues. Trimming took 5 bases from V and 7 from J; bases not matched to a gene: 9. The CDR3, as DNA: TGCAGTGCTGCAAGGCACAGGGGGCGGAATGAGCAGTTCTTC. It specifies CSAARHRGRNEQFF.

This clonotype was counted a few times. The CDR3 protein is CASSSDRGSYNEQFF. The DNA for the CDR3 is TGTGCCAGCAGCTCGGACAGGGGGTCCTACAATGAGCAGTTCTTC. The chain links TRBV7-2 to TRBJ2-1; TRBD1 matches 10 bases. CDR3 length equals 15 residues. Germline V lookup: CDR1 SGHTA, CDR2 FQGNSA. Trimming took 4 bases from V and 1 from J; bases not matched to a gene: 1. Full variable domain (missing parts from reference TRBV7-2 and TRBJ2-1): GAGVSQSPSNKVTEKGKDVELRCDPISGHTALYWYRQSLGQGLEFLIYFQGNSAPDKSGLPSDRFSAERTGGSVSTLTIQRTQQEDSAVYLCASSSDRGSYNEQFFGPGTRLTVL.

The chain is built from TRBV20-1 and TRBJ1-1, with D possibly matching TRBD1 (5 bases). The CDR3 totals 15 residues. CDR1 DFQATT and CDR2 SNEGSKA come from the germline V gene (reference sequence). V was clipped by 6 bases and J by 1 base, with 18 bases between them. The CDR3 region has the DNA TGCAGTGCCCAGAGCGGGGGGGGACGGAACACTGAAGCTTTCTTT. It translates to CSAQSGGGRNTEAFF.

This chain uses TRBV3-1 with TRBJ2-1; 12 nucleotides line up with TRBD2. Germline lookup yields CDR1 LGHDT and CDR2 YNNKEL (reference sequence). The CDR3 spans 20 residues. Germline trimming cut 3 bases from V and 4 bases from J; bases unmatched to any gene: 16. DNA for the CDR3: TGTGCCAGCAGCCATTCGGCCGAGGTGGCTAGCGGGGGGGTATACAATGAGCAGTTCTTC. Amino acids: CASSHSAEVASGGVYNEQFF.

This clonotype was seen a handful of times. The rearrangement joins TRBV7-2 to TRBJ2-3; tentatively, D is TRBD1 (6 bases). Germline CDR1 and CDR2: SGHTA and FQGNSA. There are 14 residues in the CDR3. Trimming shortened V by 3 bases and J by 10 bases, and 17 bases separated the two germline ends. The CDR3 DNA reads as TGTGCCAGCAGCTTTACCCGTGGACAGTTGGCGCAGTATTTT. Its protein product is CASSFTRGQLAQYF.

The chain couples TRBV27 to TRBJ1-5; TRBD1 matches at 11 bases. The CDR3 totals 14 residues. V shed 6 bases, J shed 7 bases, and the junction held 5 bases outside the gene matches. In germline, CDR1 is MNHEY, CDR2 SMNVEV (reference sequence). As DNA, the CDR3 is TGTGCCAGCAGGGGACAGGGGGTCGGACAGCCCCAGCATTTT. It is translated as CASRGQGVGQPQHF.